The clone carrying this TCR beta chain has just a few counts. Its matching antigen is unknown. The team ran DNA from unsorted PBMCs on ten immunoSEQ deep assay plates for sequencing. Only in-frame clones appear in the TCRdb table, and some are missing; sequencing was by immunoSEQ multiplex PCR. Here the sample spans 400,000 to 600,000 clones, about 85% being singletons. This record comes from a study of shared clonotypes between healthy human individuals. Study results and limitations: Donor scarcity curtailed the genetic and exposure-history diversity represented herein.

The CDR3 extends over 13 amino acids. V was pared by 0 bases and J by 7 bases, with 7 bases between. In germline, CDR1 is SNHLY, CDR2 FYNNEI. Everyone who donated was a Caucasian adult who lived in Nashville, Tennessee. The TCR comes from a woman in her 40s in good health. Some clones in this sample may be carry-over from other donors' samples. This sequence joins TRBV2 and TRBJ1-3; D gene uncertain. The sample comprised PBMCs. The CDR3 DNA reads as TGTGCCAGCAGTGAAGCTATTACCAACACCATATATTTT. It translates to CASSEAITNTIYF.